This T cell receptor (beta chain) was identified during a study of beta chain features in type 1 diabetes. Overall study: Examination spanned approximately 110 million sorted cells from all samples. The study, taken as a whole, reports: TCRB CDR3s were moderately but significantly shorter in Type 1 diabetes patients in all four CD4+ subsets.

CDR1 and CDR2 (germline): KGHSH, LQKENI. V was cut by 0 bases and J by 7 bases, with 9 bases left in between. The CDR3 consists of 13 residues. cDNA synthesis used the whole RNA isolate, giving expressed TCRB sequences. Profiling relied on immunoSEQ multiplex PCR, and the TCRdb table lists in-frame clones only, not all of them. The sample has approximately 17,000 clones; 60% to 75% are singletons. Details on this clone: Antigen: not known.

The source of this sequence is a man younger than 40 with type 1 diabetes. Sequencing input: stem cell memory CD4+ T cells from blood. This chain uses TRBV18 with TRBJ1-1, with D uncertain. CDR3 protein: CASSPPNSGEAFF. The CDR3 nucleotides read TGTGCCAGCTCACCACCAAACAGTGGTGAAGCTTTCTTT.